This T cell receptor (beta chain) was identified during a study of CD8 T cells in ankylosing spondylitis. Study-level findings and limits: Apparently characteristic of ankylosing spondylitis blood was a TCR beta motif (roughly eight highly homologous variants). Some of the motif variants had earlier been found in reactive arthritis patients' fluid and blood. Matched synovial fluid from ankylosing spondylitis patients was reported to be enriched for disease-linked clones.

This clonotype has just a few counts. As yet, its antigen is unknown. As the method for making TCR beta libraries, quantitative 5'-RACE with molecular barcodes was used. TCRdb re-derived calls from the 5' RACE reads in MiXCR, one entry per CDR3 protein. The sample records about 840,000 distinct CDR3 sequences, around 11% being singletons. V was pared by 4 bases and J by 10 bases, with 12 bases between. The CDR3 runs to 13 residues. CDR1 and CDR2 (germline): SGHRS, YFSETQ. J is TRBJ1-6 and V is TRBV5-1; D gene unclear. Sequencing was performed on blood, either unsorted or a sorted T cell fraction (not recorded which). This clonotype originated in a male donor with ankylosing spondylitis. In nucleotides, the CDR3 is TGCGCCAGCAGCGACAACGCTTTATCACCCCTCCACTTT. This gives the protein CASSDNALSPLHF. Full variable domain (rest looked up from reference TRBV5-1 and TRBJ1-6): KAGVTQTPRYLIKTRGQQVTLSCSPISGHRSVSWYQQTPGQGLQFLFEYFSETQRNKGNFPGRFSGRQFSNSRSEMNVSTLELGDSALYLCASSDNALSPLHFGNGTRLTVT.